In its sample, the clone carrying this T cell receptor (beta chain) was seen a few times. Its antigen is as yet unknown. V was clipped by 6 bases and J by 0 bases, with 12 bases between them. Germline CDR1 MNHEY, CDR2 SVGAGI. The CDR3 is 15 amino acids. Sequenced by immunoSEQ multiplex PCR; TCRdb stores in-frame clones only, minus some. The sample carries 200,000 to 250,000 clones, roughly 84% recorded once. The data are from a study of cytomegalovirus exposure and HLA in healthy donors. The study, taken as a whole, reports: According to a subsequent analysis, TCR clusters from the first cohort were inclined to appear together in the roughly 120 validation repertoires.

Sequencing was carried out using PBMCs. This sequence was found in a woman in her twenties or thirties in good health and CMV-seropositive. The rearrangement links TRBV6-5 to TRBJ1-3, with D tentatively TRBD1 (6 bases). In DNA, the CDR3 is TGTGCCAGCAGCCGGACAGCTACCTCTGGAAACACCATATATTTT. Translated, it gives CASSRTATSGNTIYF.